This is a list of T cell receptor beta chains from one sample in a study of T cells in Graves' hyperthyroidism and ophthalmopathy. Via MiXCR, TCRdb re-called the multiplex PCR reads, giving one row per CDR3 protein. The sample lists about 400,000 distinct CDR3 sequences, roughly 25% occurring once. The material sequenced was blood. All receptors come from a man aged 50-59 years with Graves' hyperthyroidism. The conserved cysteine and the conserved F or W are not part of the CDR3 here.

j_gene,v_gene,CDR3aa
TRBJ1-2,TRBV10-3,AISNTSPGQGAGYT
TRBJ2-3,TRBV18,ASSPPAGSGDTQY
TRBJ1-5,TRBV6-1,ASSEVAGAYSNQPQH
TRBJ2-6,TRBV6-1,ASSDRHISGANVLT
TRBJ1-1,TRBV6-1,ASSQGHSGNTEAF
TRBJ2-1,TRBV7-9,ASSRGTSGRAYNEQF
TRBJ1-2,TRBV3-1,ASSRTTGSHYGYT
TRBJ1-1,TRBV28,ASSSQGDTEAF
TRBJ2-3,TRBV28,ASSGAGSSEGTDTQY
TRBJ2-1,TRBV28,ASASGGLSYNEQF
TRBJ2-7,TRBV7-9,ASSYGRTAGVYEQY
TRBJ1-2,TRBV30,AWRQGAYGYT
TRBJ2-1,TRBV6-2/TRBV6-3,ASSFGFYNEQF